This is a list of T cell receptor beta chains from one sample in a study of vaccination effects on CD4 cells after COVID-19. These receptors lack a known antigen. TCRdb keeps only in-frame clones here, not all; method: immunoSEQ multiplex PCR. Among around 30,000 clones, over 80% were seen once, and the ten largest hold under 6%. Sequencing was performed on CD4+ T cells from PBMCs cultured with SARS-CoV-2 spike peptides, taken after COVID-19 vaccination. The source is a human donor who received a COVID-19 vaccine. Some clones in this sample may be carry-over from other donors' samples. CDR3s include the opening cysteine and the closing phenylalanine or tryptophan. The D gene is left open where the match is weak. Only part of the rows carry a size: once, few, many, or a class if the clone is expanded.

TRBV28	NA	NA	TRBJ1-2	CASSSYSSGNYGYTF	TGTGCCAGCAGTTCCTACAGTTCGGGGAACTATGGCTACACCTTC
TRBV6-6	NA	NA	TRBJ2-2	CASSYRGRDTGELFF	TGTGCCAGCAGTTACCGGGGTAGGGACACCGGGGAGCTGTTTTTT
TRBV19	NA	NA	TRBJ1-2	CASSPRARGANYGYTF	TGTGCCAGTAGTCCCCGCGCCAGGGGAGCCAACTATGGCTACACCTTC
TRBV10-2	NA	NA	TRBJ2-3	CASSVSGGTDTQYF	TGCGCCAGCAGTGTTTCGGGGGGCACAGATACGCAGTATTTT
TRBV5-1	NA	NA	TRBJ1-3	CASSLWVGSGNTIYF	TGCGCCAGCAGCTTGTGGGTAGGCTCTGGAAACACCATATATTTT
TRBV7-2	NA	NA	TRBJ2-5	CASSTRRGETQYF	TGTGCCAGCAGCACAAGACGAGGAGAGACCCAGTACTTC
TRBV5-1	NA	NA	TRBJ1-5	CASSPGLGSNQPQHF	TGCGCCAGCAGCCCGGGACTGGGCAGCAATCAGCCCCAGCATTTT
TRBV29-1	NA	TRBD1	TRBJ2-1	CSEGQGYNEQFF	TGCAGCGAGGGACAGGGATACAATGAGCAGTTCTTC
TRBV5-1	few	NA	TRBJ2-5	CASSLDYRGGETQYF	TGCGCCAGCAGCTTGGACTATAGGGGGGGAGAGACCCAGTACTTC
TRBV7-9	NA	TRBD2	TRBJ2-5	CASSLALTGGQETQYF	TGTGCCAGCAGCTTAGCGCTGACGGGGGGGCAGGAGACCCAGTACTTC
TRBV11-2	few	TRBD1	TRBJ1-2	CASSLVPSGTGGHYTF	TGTGCCAGCAGCTTAGTTCCCTCCGGGACAGGGGGCCACTACACCTTC
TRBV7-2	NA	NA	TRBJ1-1	CASSLNGVPQGNTEAFF	TGTGCCAGCAGCTTAAACGGAGTGCCGCAGGGGAACACTGAAGCTTTCTTT
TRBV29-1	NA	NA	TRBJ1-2	CSVGGENYGYTF	TGCAGCGTTGGCGGAGAAAACTATGGCTACACCTTC
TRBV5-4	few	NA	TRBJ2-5	CASSLPQGVQETQYF	TGTGCCAGCAGCTTACCTCAGGGAGTTCAAGAGACCCAGTACTTC
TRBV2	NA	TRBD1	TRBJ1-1	CASSLQGAPRTEAFF	TGTGCCAGCAGCCTTCAGGGGGCGCCGAGGACTGAAGCTTTCTTT
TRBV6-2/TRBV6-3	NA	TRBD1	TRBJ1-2	CASSYSGGDYGYTF	TGTGCCAGCAGTTACTCAGGGGGCGACTATGGCTACACCTTC
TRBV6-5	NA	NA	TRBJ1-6	CASSYGNRRYNSPLHF	TGTGCCAGCAGTTACGGCAACAGGAGATATAATTCACCCCTCCACTTT
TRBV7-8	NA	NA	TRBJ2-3	CASSSGVTQYF	TGTGCCAGCAGCTCCGGGGTTACGCAGTATTTT